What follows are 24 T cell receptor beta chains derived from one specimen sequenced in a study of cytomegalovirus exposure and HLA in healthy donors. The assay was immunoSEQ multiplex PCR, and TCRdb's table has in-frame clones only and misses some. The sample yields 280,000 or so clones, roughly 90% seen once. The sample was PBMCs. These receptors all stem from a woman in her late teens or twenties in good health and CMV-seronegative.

The CDR3 spells CAISDVGGSYEQYF. Written as DNA, the CDR3 is TGTGCCATCAGTGACGTTGGCGGTTCCTACGAGCAGTACTTC. The chain links TRBV10-3 to TRBJ2-7; D is undetermined. This CDR3 is 14 amino acids long. The V end lost 3 bases, the J end lost 1 base, and 10 bases lay between the germline ends. Germline V gene data show CDR1 as ENHRY and CDR2 as SYGVKD.

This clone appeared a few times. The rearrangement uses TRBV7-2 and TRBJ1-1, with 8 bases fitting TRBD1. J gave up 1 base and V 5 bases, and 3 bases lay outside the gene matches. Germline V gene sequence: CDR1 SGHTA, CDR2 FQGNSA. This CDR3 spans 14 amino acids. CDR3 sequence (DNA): TGTGCCAGCAGCGGACAGGGTTCGAACACTGAAGCTTTCTTT. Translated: CASSGQGSNTEAFF. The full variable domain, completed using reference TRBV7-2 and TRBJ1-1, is GAGVSQSPSNKVTEKGKDVELRCDPISGHTALYWYRQSLGQGLEFLIYFQGNSAPDKSGLPSDRFSAERTGGSVSTLTIQRTQQEDSAVYLCASSGQGSNTEAFFGQGTRLTVV.

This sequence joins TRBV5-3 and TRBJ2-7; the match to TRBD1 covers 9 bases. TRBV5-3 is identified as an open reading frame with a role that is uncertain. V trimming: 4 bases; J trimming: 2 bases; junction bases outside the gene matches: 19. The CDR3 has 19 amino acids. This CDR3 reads CARSDLRDRAISETYEQYF. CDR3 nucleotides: TGTGCCAGAAGCGACCTCCGGGACAGGGCCATATCCGAAACCTACGAGCAGTACTTC.

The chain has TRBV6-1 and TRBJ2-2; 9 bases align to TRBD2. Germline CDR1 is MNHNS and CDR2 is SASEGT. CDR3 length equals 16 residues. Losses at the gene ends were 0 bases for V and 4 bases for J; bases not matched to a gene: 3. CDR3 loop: CASSEASGRGTGELFF. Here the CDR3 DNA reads TGTGCCAGCAGTGAAGCTAGCGGGAGAGGCACCGGGGAGCTGTTTTTT.

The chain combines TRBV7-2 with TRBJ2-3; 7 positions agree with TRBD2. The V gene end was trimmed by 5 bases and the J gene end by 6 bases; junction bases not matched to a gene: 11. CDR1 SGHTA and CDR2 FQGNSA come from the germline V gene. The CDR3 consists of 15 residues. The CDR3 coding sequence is TGTGCCAGCAGCCCAGCGGGACTCCGGGGTGATACGCAGTATTTT. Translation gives CASSPAGLRGDTQYF. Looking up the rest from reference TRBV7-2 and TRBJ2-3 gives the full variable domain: GAGVSQSPSNKVTEKGKDVELRCDPISGHTALYWYRQSLGQGLEFLIYFQGNSAPDKSGLPSDRFSAERTGGSVSTLTIQRTQQEDSAVYLCASSPAGLRGDTQYFGPGTRLTVL.

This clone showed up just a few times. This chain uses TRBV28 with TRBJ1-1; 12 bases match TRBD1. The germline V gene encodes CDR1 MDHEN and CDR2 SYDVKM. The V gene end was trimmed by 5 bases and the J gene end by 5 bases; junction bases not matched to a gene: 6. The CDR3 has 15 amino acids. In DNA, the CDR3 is TGTGCCAGCAGTATACGGGGACAGGGGGCGACTGAAGCTTTCTTT. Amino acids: CASSIRGQGATEAFF.

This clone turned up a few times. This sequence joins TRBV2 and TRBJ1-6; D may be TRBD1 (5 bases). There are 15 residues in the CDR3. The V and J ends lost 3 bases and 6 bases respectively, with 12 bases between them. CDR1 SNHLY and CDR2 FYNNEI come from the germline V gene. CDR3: CASSDRQPFNSPLHF. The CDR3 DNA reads TGTGCCAGCAGTGACCGACAGCCGTTTAATTCACCCCTCCACTTT.

CDR3 DNA sequence: TGTGCCAGCAGCTTCTTAGTTTCGCTGGTGCGGAATGAGCAGTTCTTC. Protein product: CASSFLVSLVRNEQFF. This sequence joins TRBV7-3 and TRBJ2-1; D is unclear. V lost 3 bases, J lost 7 bases, and 19 bases lay in between. CDR3 length: 16 amino acids. Germline CDR1 and CDR2: SGHTA and FQGTGA.

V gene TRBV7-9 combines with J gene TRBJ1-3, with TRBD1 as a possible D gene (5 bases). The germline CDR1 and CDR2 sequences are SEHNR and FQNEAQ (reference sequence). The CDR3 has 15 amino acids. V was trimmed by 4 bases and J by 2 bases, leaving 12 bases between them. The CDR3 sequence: CASSSPGGAGNTIYF. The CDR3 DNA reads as TGTGCCAGCAGCTCCCCCGGGGGAGCTGGAAACACCATATATTTT.

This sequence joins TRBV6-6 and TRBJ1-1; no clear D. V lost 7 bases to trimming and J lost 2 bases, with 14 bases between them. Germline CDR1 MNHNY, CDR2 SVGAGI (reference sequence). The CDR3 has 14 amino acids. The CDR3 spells CASTKDGDNTEAFF. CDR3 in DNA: TGTGCCAGCACCAAGGACGGGGATAACACTGAAGCTTTCTTT.

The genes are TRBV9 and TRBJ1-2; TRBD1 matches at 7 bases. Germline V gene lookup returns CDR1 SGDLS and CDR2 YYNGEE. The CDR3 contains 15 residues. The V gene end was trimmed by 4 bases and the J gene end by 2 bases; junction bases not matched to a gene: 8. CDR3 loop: CASSRSGQTNYGYTF. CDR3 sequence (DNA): TGTGCCAGCAGCAGATCGGGACAGACGAACTATGGCTACACCTTC.

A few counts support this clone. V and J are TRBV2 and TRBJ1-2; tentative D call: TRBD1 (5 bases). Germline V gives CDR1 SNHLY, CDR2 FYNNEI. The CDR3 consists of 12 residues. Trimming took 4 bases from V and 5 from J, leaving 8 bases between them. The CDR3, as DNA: TGTGCCAGCAGTGGGGAGGGGTATGGCTACACCTTC. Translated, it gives CASSGEGYGYTF.

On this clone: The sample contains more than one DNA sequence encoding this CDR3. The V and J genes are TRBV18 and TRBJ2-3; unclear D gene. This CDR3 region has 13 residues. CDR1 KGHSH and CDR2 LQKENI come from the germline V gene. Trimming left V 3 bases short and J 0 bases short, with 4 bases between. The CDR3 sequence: CASSPSSTDTQYF. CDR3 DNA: TGTGCCAGCTCACCGAGTAGCACAGATACGCAGTATTTT.

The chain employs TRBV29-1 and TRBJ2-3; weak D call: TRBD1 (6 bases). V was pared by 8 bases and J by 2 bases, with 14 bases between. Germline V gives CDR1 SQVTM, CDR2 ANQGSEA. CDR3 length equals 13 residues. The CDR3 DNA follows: TGCAGCTTTGGACAGAGAGACACAGATACGCAGTATTTT. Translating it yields CSFGQRDTDTQYF.

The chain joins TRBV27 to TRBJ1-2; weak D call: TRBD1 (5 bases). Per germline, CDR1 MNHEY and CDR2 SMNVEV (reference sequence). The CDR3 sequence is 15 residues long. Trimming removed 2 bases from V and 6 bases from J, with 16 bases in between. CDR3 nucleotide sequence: TGTGCCAGCAGTTTAAAACCGCAGGGATCGAATGGCTACACCTTC. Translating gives CASSLKPQGSNGYTF.

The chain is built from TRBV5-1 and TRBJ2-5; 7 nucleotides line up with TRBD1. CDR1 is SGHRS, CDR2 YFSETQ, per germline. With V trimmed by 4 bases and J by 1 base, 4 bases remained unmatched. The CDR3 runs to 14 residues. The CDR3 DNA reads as TGCGCCAGCAGCACCGGACAGGCCCAAGAGACCCAGTACTTC. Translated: CASSTGQAQETQYF.

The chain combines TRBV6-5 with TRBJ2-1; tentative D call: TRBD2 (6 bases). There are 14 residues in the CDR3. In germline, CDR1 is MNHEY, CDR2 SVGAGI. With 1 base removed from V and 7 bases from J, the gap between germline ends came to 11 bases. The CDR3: CASSYLTGVNEQFF. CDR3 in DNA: TGTGCCAGCAGTTACTTAACGGGAGTGAATGAGCAGTTCTTC.

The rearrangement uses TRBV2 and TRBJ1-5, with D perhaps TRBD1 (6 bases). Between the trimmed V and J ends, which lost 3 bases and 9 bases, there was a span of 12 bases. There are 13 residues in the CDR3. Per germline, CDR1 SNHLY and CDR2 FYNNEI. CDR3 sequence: CASSELQGGPQHF. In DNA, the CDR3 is TGTGCCAGCAGTGAGTTGCAAGGGGGGCCCCAGCATTTT.

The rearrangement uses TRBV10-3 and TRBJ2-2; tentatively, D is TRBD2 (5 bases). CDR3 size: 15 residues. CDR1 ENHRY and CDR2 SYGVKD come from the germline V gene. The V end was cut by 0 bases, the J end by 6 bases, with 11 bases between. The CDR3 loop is CAISESDRGAGELFF. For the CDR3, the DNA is TGTGCCATCAGTGAGTCGGATCGGGGAGCCGGGGAGCTGTTTTTT.

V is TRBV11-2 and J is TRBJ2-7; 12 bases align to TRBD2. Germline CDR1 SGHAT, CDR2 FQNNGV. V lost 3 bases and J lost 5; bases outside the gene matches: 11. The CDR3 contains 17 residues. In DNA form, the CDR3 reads TGTGCCAGCAGCTTCCCCAGAACGGGACTAGCGGGTAACGAGCAGTACTTC. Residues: CASSFPRTGLAGNEQYF. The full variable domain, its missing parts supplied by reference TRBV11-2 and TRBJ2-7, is EAGVAQSPRYKIIEKRQSVAFWCNPISGHATLYWYQQILGQGPKLLIQFQNNGVVDDSQLPKDRFSAERLKGVDSTLKIQPAKLEDSAVYLCASSFPRTGLAGNEQYFGPGTRLTVT.

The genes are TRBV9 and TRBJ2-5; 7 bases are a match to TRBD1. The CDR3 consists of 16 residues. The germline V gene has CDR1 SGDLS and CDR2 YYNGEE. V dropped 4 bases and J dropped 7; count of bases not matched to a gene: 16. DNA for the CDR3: TGTGCCAGCAGCCCCTCCTCGACAGGGCACTTAGGGACCCAGTACTTC. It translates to CASSPSSTGHLGTQYF.

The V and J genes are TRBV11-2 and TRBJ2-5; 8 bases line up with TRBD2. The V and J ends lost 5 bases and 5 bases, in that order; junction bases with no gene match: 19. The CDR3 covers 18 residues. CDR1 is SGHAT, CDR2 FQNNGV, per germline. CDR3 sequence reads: CASSRRGGAGENRETQYF. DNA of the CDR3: TGTGCCAGCAGCCGTCGGGGGGGTGCGGGAGAGAACCGGGAGACCCAGTACTTC.

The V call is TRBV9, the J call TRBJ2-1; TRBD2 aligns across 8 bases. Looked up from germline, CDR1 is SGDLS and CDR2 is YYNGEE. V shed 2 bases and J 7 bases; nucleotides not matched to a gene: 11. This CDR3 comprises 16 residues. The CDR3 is CASSVVGVAGYNEQFF. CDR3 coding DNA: TGTGCCAGCAGCGTCGTCGGGGTAGCGGGGTATAATGAGCAGTTCTTC.

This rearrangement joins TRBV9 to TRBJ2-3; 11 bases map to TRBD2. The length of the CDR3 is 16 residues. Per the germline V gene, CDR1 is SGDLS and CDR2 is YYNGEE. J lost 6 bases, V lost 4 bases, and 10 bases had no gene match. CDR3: CASSKRLAGMVDTQYF. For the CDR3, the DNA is TGTGCCAGCAGCAAGAGACTAGCGGGAATGGTGGATACGCAGTATTTT.